These 32 T cell receptor beta chains share one sample of origin, sequenced in a study of T-cell memory formation after mild COVID-19. TCRdb processed the 5' RACE reads anew with MiXCR; each CDR3 protein has one entry. The sample contains a few hundred thousand distinct CDR3 sequences, around 15% of which appear only once. Sequencing used PBMCs or a T cell subset sorted from them (not recorded which). All receptors derive from a man younger than 35 who had mild COVID-19 (a few samples of this study predate the infection). Cell type and time point are not known.

A few counts support this clonotype. The J gene is TRBJ1-5, the V gene TRBV20-1; 9 nucleotides match TRBD1. V was pared by 5 bases and J by 4 bases, with 3 bases of the junction left unmatched. The germline V gene has CDR1 DFQATT and CDR2 SNEGSKA (reference sequence). This CDR3 is 13 amino acids long. CDR3 amino acids: CSAVQGANQPQHF. The DNA of the CDR3 is TGCAGTGCTGTACAGGGGGCTAATCAGCCCCAGCATTTT.

This clonotype was detected only a few times. This CDR3 is CASRGSVGTGELFF. In nucleotides, the CDR3 is TGCGCCAGCAGAGGTAGCGTGGGAACCGGGGAGCTGTTTTTT. This chain connects TRBV5-1 to TRBJ2-2, with TRBD2 as a possible D gene (5 bases). The V gene lost 5 bases and the J gene lost 5 bases, with 13 bases spanning the gap. Germline V gene data show CDR1 as SGHRS and CDR2 as YFSETQ. CDR3 length: 14 amino acids.

This chain links TRBV4-2 with TRBJ2-3; TRBD2 matches 13 bases. From germline, CDR1 is LGHNA and CDR2 YNFKEQ. The CDR3 length is 16 residues. The V and J ends lost 3 bases and 5 bases, in that order; junction bases with no gene match: 5. The DNA for the CDR3 is TGTGCCAGCAGCCATACTAGCGGGGGGGCCCAAGATACGCAGTATTTT. Encoded protein: CASSHTSGGAQDTQYF.

CDR3 residues: CASSFRSGGGYNEQFF. The CDR3 DNA is TGTGCCAGCAGCTTTAGAAGCGGGGGGGGCTACAATGAGCAGTTCTTC. The chain joins TRBV7-2 to TRBJ2-1; 10 nucleotides agree with TRBD2. From germline, CDR1 is SGHTA and CDR2 FQGNSA. V was clipped by 3 bases and J by 3 bases; unmatched bases: 5. The CDR3 length is 16 residues.

V gene TRBV20-1 combines with J gene TRBJ2-1; 11 positions match TRBD2. Per the germline V gene, CDR1 is DFQATT and CDR2 is SNEGSKA (reference sequence). With V trimmed by 1 base and J by 0 bases, 2 bases remained unmatched. The CDR3 contains 16 residues. CDR3 region: CSARVSGGASYNEQFF. The CDR3 nucleotides read TGCAGTGCTAGAGTTAGCGGGGGGGCCTCCTACAATGAGCAGTTCTTC.

The chain joins TRBV27 to TRBJ2-3, with D hard to call. The germline gives CDR1 MNHEY, CDR2 SMNVEV (reference sequence). This CDR3 has 12 amino acids. V lost 5 bases to trimming and J lost 8 bases, with 11 bases between them. The CDR3 DNA is TGTGCCAGCAGTGTCAGTTTAGGTACGCAGTATTTT. Amino acids: CASSVSLGTQYF.

The chain couples TRBV7-2 to TRBJ2-7; 7 bases map to TRBD2. J lost 11 bases, V lost 8 bases, and 18 bases had no gene match. This CDR3 region has 14 residues. Per the germline V gene, CDR1 is SGHTA and CDR2 is FQGNSA. CDR3 loop: CASSYSGLMEEKYF. The CDR3 nucleotides read TGTGCCAGCTCCTATAGCGGGTTGATGGAGGAGAAGTACTTC. The entire variable domain, with the rest obtained from reference TRBV7-2 and TRBJ2-7, is as follows: GAGVSQSPSNKVTEKGKDVELRCDPISGHTALYWYRQSLGQGLEFLIYFQGNSAPDKSGLPSDRFSAERTGGSVSTLTIQRTQQEDSAVYLCASSYSGLMEEKYFGPGTRLTVT.

This clonotype was detected many times. The chain has TRBV5-1 and TRBJ2-5, with 8 bases that match TRBD2. This CDR3 region has 15 residues. V shed 4 bases, J shed 2 bases, and the junction held 7 bases outside the gene matches. CDR1 is SGHRS, CDR2 YFSETQ, per germline. The CDR3 coding sequence is TGCGCCAGCAGCATGTCGGGACTAGAGCAAGAGACCCAGTACTTC. Amino acids: CASSMSGLEQETQYF.

This clonotype turned up a few times. This chain connects TRBV20-1 to TRBJ1-2; no clear D. CDR3 length equals 13 residues. With 2 bases removed from V and 3 bases from J, the gap between germline ends came to 10 bases. Per germline, CDR1 DFQATT and CDR2 SNEGSKA (reference sequence). The CDR3 reads CSARLYMDYGYTF. The CDR3 DNA sequence: TGCAGTGCTAGATTATACATGGACTATGGCTACACCTTC.

In regard to this clonotype: Its ends do not fully match the called genes, so a read error is possible. The chain is built from TRBV7-9 and TRBJ1-1; D might be TRBD1 (5 bases). The CDR3 extends over 14 amino acids. Germline CDR1 SEHNR, CDR2 FQNEAQ (reference sequence). The CDR3: CDSSLSQANTEAFF. Written as DNA, the CDR3 is TGTGACAGCAGCTTATCACAGGCGAACACTGAAGCTTTCTTT.

This clonotype occurred many times. The rearrangement joins TRBV20-1 to TRBJ2-1; 7 nucleotides agree with TRBD2. This CDR3 has 13 residues. V trimming: 3 bases; J trimming: 8 bases; junction bases outside the gene matches: 7. Per the germline V gene, CDR1 is DFQATT and CDR2 is SNEGSKA (reference sequence). CDR3 sequence: CSARFRGDHEQFF. CDR3 in DNA: TGCAGTGCTAGGTTCCGGGGGGACCATGAGCAGTTCTTC.

This clonotype occurred a few times. The chain links TRBV5-1 to TRBJ2-3; 7 bases map to TRBD1. The CDR3 extends over 13 amino acids. Germline V gives CDR1 SGHRS, CDR2 YFSETQ. V shed 7 bases, J shed 4 bases, and the junction held 6 bases outside the gene matches. Written as DNA, the CDR3 is TGCGCCAGCTTCCGGGACAGATCAGATACGCAGTATTTT. As protein: CASFRDRSDTQYF.

The chain links TRBV6-1 to TRBJ2-4, with D tentatively TRBD1 (7 bases). Per germline, CDR1 MNHNS and CDR2 SASEGT. The V end was cut by 4 bases, the J end by 9 bases, with 16 bases between. The CDR3 is 14 amino acids. The CDR3 is CASSVGTAGGIQYF. As DNA, the CDR3 is TGTGCCAGCAGTGTTGGGACAGCCGGGGGCATTCAGTACTTC.

J is TRBJ1-5 and V is TRBV6-2 or TRBV6-3; D remains unclear. V lost 5 bases, J lost 0 bases, and 11 bases lay in between. CDR1 MNHEY and CDR2 SVGEGT come from the germline V gene. The CDR3 runs to 15 residues. CDR3 nucleotide sequence: TGTGCCAGCAGTATCTCAGATTATAGCAATCAGCCCCAGCATTTT. Residues: CASSISDYSNQPQHF.

This clonotype was seen a handful of times. The chain is built from TRBV6-5 and TRBJ1-1; D possibly corresponds to TRBD1 (6 bases). The CDR3 is 14 residues long. Germline V gene data show CDR1 as MNHEY and CDR2 as SVGAGI. Trimming removed 4 bases at V and 6 bases at J, with 15 bases between. The CDR3 region has the DNA TGTGCCAGCAGTTCTGAGGGGGGGGCGGCTGAAGCTTTCTTT. Residues: CASSSEGGAAEAFF.

The table lists this clonotype with a few counts. The J gene is TRBJ1-1, the V gene TRBV7-2; D unresolved. The CDR3 spans 14 residues. Trimming removed 4 bases at V and 4 bases at J, with 13 bases between. Germline assignment: CDR1 SGHTA and CDR2 FQGNSA. CDR3 loop: CASSSRRVGTEAFF. In DNA form, the CDR3 reads TGTGCCAGCAGCTCCCGGAGGGTGGGCACTGAAGCTTTCTTT.

The sample holds many counts of this clonotype. This chain links TRBV7-6 with TRBJ2-1; 9 bases align to TRBD2. Germline CDR1 and CDR2: SGHVS and FNYEAQ. The CDR3 contains 15 residues. Germline trimming cut 5 bases from V and 2 bases from J; bases unmatched to any gene: 4. CDR3 nucleotide sequence: TGTGCCAGCAGCGGAACTAGCGGGCCCTACAATGAGCAGTTCTTC. It specifies CASSGTSGPYNEQFF.

In its sample, this clonotype was seen a few times. The CDR3 reads CASSMGMAKPQHF. The CDR3, as DNA: TGTGCCAGCAGCATGGGGATGGCAAAGCCCCAGCATTTT. This chain joins TRBV21-1 and TRBJ1-5. TRBV21-1 is an annotated pseudogene. This CDR3 has 13 amino acids.

V gene TRBV20-1 combines with J gene TRBJ1-5; 7 bases align to TRBD1. After removal of 3 bases from V and 4 bases from J, the junction contained 9 bases not matched to a gene. The CDR3 spans 15 residues. Germline CDR1 and CDR2: DFQATT and SNEGSKA (reference sequence). CDR3 DNA sequence: TGCAGTGCTAGTCCCGTGGAGACAGGGAATCAGCCCCAGCATTTT. Amino acids: CSASPVETGNQPQHF.

This clonotype was counted a few times. This chain uses TRBV6-5 with TRBJ1-4, with D maybe TRBD1 (5 bases). The CDR3 contains 20 residues. Trimming took 6 bases from V and 0 from J, leaving 26 bases between them. CDR1 MNHEY and CDR2 SVGAGI come from the germline V gene. The CDR3 protein is CASSSTGGGGPLATNEKLFF. Here the CDR3 DNA reads TGTGCCAGCAGCTCGACCGGGGGAGGAGGGCCTCTTGCAACTAATGAAAAACTGTTTTTT.

This clonotype was detected a few times. The chain employs TRBV5-1 and TRBJ2-3, with 9 bases identical to TRBD2. Trimming removed 0 bases from V and 1 base from J; junction bases left unmatched: 3. The CDR3 is made up of 16 amino acids. In germline, CDR1 is SGHRS, CDR2 YFSETQ. The CDR3 DNA reads TGCGCCAGCAGCTTGGGACTAGCGGAGGGCACAGATACGCAGTATTTT. This translates into CASSLGLAEGTDTQYF.

The rearrangement uses TRBV11-2 and TRBJ2-7, with D possibly matching TRBD1 (6 bases). Germline V gene data show CDR1 as SGHAT and CDR2 as FQNNGV. This CDR3 region has 13 residues. V lost 5 bases and J 3 bases, leaving 11 bases between the germline ends. The CDR3, as DNA: TGTGCCAGCAGCCGCGGACAGCACTACGAGCAGTACGTC. Its translation: CASSRGQHYEQYV.

This clonotype was picked up many times. This chain connects TRBV6-5 to TRBJ2-1; weak D call: TRBD2 (6 bases). Trimming cost V 4 bases and J 4 bases, with 8 bases left between them. The germline V gene encodes CDR1 MNHEY and CDR2 SVGAGI. The CDR3 loop spans 13 amino acids. The CDR3 here is CASSFRGYNEQFF. The DNA of the CDR3 is TGTGCCAGCAGTTTCCGGGGGTACAATGAGCAGTTCTTC.

The rearrangement links TRBV20-1 to TRBJ2-3, with 9 positions matching TRBD1. In germline, CDR1 is DFQATT, CDR2 SNEGSKA (reference sequence). Trimming cost V 6 bases and J 2 bases; bases outside gene matches: 6. This CDR3 is built from 14 residues. The CDR3 here is CSAGQGTYTDTQYF. CDR3 coding DNA: TGCAGTGCAGGACAGGGGACTTACACAGATACGCAGTATTTT.

This clonotype was seen only a few times. The chain uses TRBV24-1 and TRBJ2-3, with D perhaps matching TRBD2 (6 bases). The CDR3 runs to 17 residues. With 6 bases removed from V and 0 bases from J, the gap between germline ends came to 18 bases. From germline, CDR1 is KGHDR and CDR2 SFDVKD. CDR3 residues: CATSPGRREESTDTQYF. The CDR3 nucleotides read TGTGCCACCAGTCCAGGTAGGAGGGAGGAAAGCACAGATACGCAGTATTTT.

V and J are TRBV7-9 and TRBJ1-2; no reliable D call. The V gene lost 0 bases and the J gene lost 1 base, with 3 bases spanning the gap. The germline V gene encodes CDR1 SEHNR and CDR2 FQNEAQ (reference sequence). The CDR3 extends over 13 amino acids. This chain's CDR3 is CASSLANNYGYTF. In DNA form, the CDR3 reads TGTGCCAGCAGCTTAGCCAATAACTATGGCTACACCTTC.

The rearrangement links TRBV3-1 to TRBJ2-5, with TRBD2 identical over 10 bases. Germline trimming cut 2 bases from V and 3 bases from J; bases unmatched to any gene: 3. CDR3 length equals 15 residues. The germline CDR1 and CDR2 sequences are LGHDT and YNNKEL (reference sequence). CDR3: CASSQLAGAEETQYF. The CDR3 nucleotides read TGTGCCAGCAGCCAACTAGCGGGGGCGGAAGAGACCCAGTACTTC.

This clonotype was counted only a few times. This sequence joins TRBV4-3 and TRBJ2-1; perhaps D is TRBD1 or TRBD2 (5 bases each). The CDR3 totals 17 residues. The V end was cut by 3 bases, the J end by 4 bases, with 19 bases between. The germline V gene has CDR1 LGHNA and CDR2 YSLEER. CDR3 in amino acids: CASSQAMGDRVYNEQFF. DNA of the CDR3: TGCGCCAGCAGCCAGGCAATGGGAGACAGAGTATACAATGAGCAGTTCTTC.

This clonotype appeared many times. The chain links TRBV5-1 to TRBJ1-3; tentative D call: TRBD1 (5 bases). From germline, CDR1 is SGHRS and CDR2 YFSETQ. The CDR3 is 16 residues long. The V and J ends lost 3 bases and 0 bases respectively, with 13 bases between them. The CDR3 coding sequence is TGCGCCAGCAGCTCCGGGACGGGGAGCTCTGGAAACACCATATATTTT. It encodes CASSSGTGSSGNTIYF.

V usage is TRBV18 and J usage is TRBJ2-5; D possibly corresponds to TRBD2 (6 bases). Germline CDR1 is KGHSH and CDR2 is LQKENI. Trimming removed 5 bases from V and 3 bases from J, with 13 bases in between. CDR3 size: 14 residues. The CDR3 sequence is CASSTSGLKETQYF. In DNA, the CDR3 is TGTGCCAGCTCAACATCTGGACTAAAAGAGACCCAGTACTTC. The whole variable domain, remainder taken from reference TRBV18 and TRBJ2-5, is NAGVMQNPRHLVRRRGQEARLRCSPMKGHSHVYWYRQLPEEGLKFMVYLQKENIIDESGMPKERFSAEFPKEGPSILRIQQVVRGDSAAYFCASSTSGLKETQYFGPGTRLLVL.

The chain links TRBV4-2 to TRBJ2-6, with D tentatively TRBD1 (5 bases). Between the trimmed V and J ends, which lost 2 bases and 3 bases, there was a span of 5 bases. Germline-derived CDR1 and CDR2 are LGHNA and YNFKEQ. CDR3 size: 14 residues. The CDR3 coding sequence is TGTGCCAGCAGCCAAACAGGTGGGGCCAACGTCCTGACTTTC. Its translation: CASSQTGGANVLTF.

The sample holds many counts of this clonotype. The chain couples TRBV7-9 to TRBJ1-2; D gene uncertain. With 1 base removed from V and 6 bases from J, the gap between germline ends came to 3 bases. CDR3 length equals 11 residues. Germline-derived CDR1 and CDR2 are SEHNR and FQNEAQ (reference sequence). The CDR3 protein is CASSLVDGYTF. Here the CDR3 DNA reads TGTGCCAGCAGCTTAGTGGATGGCTACACCTTC.